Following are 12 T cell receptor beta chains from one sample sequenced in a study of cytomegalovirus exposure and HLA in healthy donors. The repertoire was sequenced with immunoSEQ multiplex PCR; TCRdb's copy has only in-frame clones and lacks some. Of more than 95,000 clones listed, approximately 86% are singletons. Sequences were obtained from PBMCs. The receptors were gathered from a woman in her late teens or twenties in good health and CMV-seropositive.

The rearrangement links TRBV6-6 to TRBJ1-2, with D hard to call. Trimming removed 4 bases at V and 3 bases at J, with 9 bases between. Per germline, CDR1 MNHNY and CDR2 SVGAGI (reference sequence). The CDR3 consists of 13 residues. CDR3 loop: CASSSGGDYGYTF. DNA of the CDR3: TGTGCCAGCAGTTCGGGCGGGGACTATGGCTACACCTTC.

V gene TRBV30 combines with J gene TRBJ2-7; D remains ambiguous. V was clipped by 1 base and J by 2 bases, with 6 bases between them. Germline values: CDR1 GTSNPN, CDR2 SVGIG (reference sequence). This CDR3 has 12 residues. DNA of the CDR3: TGTGCCTGGAGTGGCGGAGCCTACGAGCAGTACTTC. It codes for CAWSGGAYEQYF. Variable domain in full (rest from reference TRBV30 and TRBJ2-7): SQTIHQWPATLVQPVGSPLSLECTVEGTSNPNLYWYRQAAGRGLQLLFYSVGIGQISSEVPQNLSASRPQDRQFILSSKKLLLSDSGFYLCAWSGGAYEQYFGPGTRLTVT.

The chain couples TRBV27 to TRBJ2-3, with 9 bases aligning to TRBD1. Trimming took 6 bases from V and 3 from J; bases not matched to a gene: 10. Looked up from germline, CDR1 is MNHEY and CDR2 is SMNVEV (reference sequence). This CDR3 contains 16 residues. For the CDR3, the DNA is TGTGCCAGCAGCCCGACAGGGGGACTGAGGACAGATACGCAGTATTTT. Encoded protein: CASSPTGGLRTDTQYF.

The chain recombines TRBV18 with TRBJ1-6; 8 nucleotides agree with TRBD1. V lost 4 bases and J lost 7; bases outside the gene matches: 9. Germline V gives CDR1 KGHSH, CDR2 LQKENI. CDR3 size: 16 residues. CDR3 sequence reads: CASSQSGTGGNSPLHF. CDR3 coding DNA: TGTGCCAGCTCACAATCCGGGACAGGTGGCAATTCACCCCTCCACTTT.

CDR3 residues: CASSLTDGAYEQYF. In nucleotides, the CDR3 is TGTGCCAGCAGCTTAACAGACGGGGCCTACGAGCAGTACTTC. The chain employs TRBV11-2 and TRBJ2-7; D is possibly TRBD2 (5 bases). The CDR3 consists of 14 residues. The V gene's germline CDR1 is SGHAT and CDR2 FQNNGV. The ends were cut back, 2 bases at V and 2 bases at J, with 10 bases in the middle.

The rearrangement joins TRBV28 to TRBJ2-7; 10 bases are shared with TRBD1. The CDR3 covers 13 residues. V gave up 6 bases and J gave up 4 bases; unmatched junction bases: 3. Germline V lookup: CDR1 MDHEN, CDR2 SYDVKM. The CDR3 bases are TGTGCCAGCAGACGACAGGGGGCATACGAGCAGTACTTC. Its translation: CASRRQGAYEQYF. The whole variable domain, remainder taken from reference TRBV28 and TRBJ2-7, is DVKVTQSSRYLVKRTGEKVFLECVQDMDHENMFWYRQDPGLGLRLIYFSYDVKMKEKGDIPEGYSVSREKKERFSLILESASTNQTSMYLCASRRQGAYEQYFGPGTRLTVT.

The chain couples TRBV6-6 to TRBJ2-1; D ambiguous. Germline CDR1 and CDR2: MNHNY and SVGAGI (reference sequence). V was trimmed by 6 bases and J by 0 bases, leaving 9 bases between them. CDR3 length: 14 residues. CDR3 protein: CASSPWSSYNEQFF. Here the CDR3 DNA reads TGTGCCAGCAGCCCATGGAGCTCCTACAATGAGCAGTTCTTC.

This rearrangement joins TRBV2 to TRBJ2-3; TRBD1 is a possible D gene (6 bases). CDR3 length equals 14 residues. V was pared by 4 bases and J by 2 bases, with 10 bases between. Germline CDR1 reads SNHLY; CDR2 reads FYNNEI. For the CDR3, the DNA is TGTGCCAGCAGTGTCAGGGGTTTCACAGATACGCAGTATTTT. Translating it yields CASSVRGFTDTQYF.

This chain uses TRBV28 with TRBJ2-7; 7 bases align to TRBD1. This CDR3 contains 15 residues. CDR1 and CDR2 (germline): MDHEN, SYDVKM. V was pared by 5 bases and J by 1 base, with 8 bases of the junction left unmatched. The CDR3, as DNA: TGTGCCAGCAGTCCCTACAGGGGTCGGTCCTACGAGCAGTACTTC. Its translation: CASSPYRGRSYEQYF.

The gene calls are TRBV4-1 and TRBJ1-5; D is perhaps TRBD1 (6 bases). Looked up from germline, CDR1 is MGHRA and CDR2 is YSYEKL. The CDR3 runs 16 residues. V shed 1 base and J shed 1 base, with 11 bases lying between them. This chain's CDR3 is CASSQVDSLSNQPQHF. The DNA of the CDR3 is TGCGCCAGCAGCCAAGTGGACAGTTTGAGCAATCAGCCCCAGCATTTT.

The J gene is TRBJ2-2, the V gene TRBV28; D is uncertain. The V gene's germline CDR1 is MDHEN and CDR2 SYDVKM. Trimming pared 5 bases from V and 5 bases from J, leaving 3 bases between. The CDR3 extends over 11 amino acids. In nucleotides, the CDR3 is TGTGCCAGCAGTCATACCGGGGAGCTGTTTTTT. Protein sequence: CASSHTGELFF.

The CDR3 region has the DNA TGTGCCAGCAGTCCGTCGAACACCGGGGAGCTGTTTTTT. This sequence encodes CASSPSNTGELFF. This rearrangement joins TRBV27 to TRBJ2-2; D gene ambiguous. V was shortened by 5 bases and J by 0 bases, with 4 bases between the two germline ends. The CDR3 loop spans 13 amino acids. From germline, CDR1 is MNHEY and CDR2 SMNVEV (reference sequence).